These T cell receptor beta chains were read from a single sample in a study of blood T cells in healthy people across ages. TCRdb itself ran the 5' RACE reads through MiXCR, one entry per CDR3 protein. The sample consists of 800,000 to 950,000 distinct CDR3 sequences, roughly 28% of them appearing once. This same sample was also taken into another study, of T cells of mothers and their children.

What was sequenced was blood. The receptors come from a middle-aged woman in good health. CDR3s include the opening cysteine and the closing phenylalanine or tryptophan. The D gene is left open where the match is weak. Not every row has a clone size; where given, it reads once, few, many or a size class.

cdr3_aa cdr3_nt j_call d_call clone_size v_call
CASSPISSGNTIYF TGTGCCAGCAGCCCTATTAGCTCTGGAAACACCATATATTTT TRBJ1-3 - - TRBV12-3/TRBV12-4
CASSGLAGGGNEQFF TGTGCCAGCAGTGGTCTAGCGGGGGGGGGAAATGAGCAGTTCTTC TRBJ2-1 TRBD2 - TRBV25-1
CASSQEVSGSTDAQYF TGCGCCAGCAGCCAAGAAGTAAGTGGAAGCACAGATGCGCAGTATTTT TRBJ2-3 - - TRBV4-3
CASSDPGQDSTDTQYF TGTGCCAGCAGTGACCCGGGACAGGATAGCACAGATACGCAGTATTTT TRBJ2-3 TRBD1 few TRBV25-1
CASSSRGILGKNIQYF TGTGCCAGCAGCTCGAGGGGAATACTAGGCAAAAACATTCAGTACTTC TRBJ2-4 - many TRBV28
CSAKDPGAEGQPQHF TGCAGTGCTAAAGATCCGGGGGCAGAAGGTCAGCCCCAGCATTTT TRBJ1-5 - - TRBV20-1
CASSILSYRDRPIYEQYF TGTGCCAGCAGCATACTATCATACCGGGACAGGCCAATCTACGAGCAGTACTTC TRBJ2-7 - few TRBV21-1
CASSPAGAPVADEQFF TGCGCCAGCAGCCCGGCGGGGGCCCCCGTTGCGGATGAGCAGTTCTTC TRBJ2-1 - few TRBV5-1
CSVDCGTGDTYQETQYF TGCAGCGTTGATTGCGGGACAGGGGACACTTATCAAGAGACCCAGTACTTC TRBJ2-5 TRBD1 many TRBV29-1
CRGRSGDSYNEQYF TGCAGGGGCCGCTCGGGGGATTCCTACAATGAGCAGTACTTC TRBJ2-7 - - TRBV20-1
CSVVQGADEQYF TGCAGCGTTGTACAGGGGGCCGACGAGCAGTACTTC TRBJ2-7 TRBD1 - TRBV29-1
CASRPGANEKLFF TGTGCCAGCAGGCCGGGGGCTAATGAAAAACTGTTTTTT TRBJ1-4 - - TRBV6-5
CASSLSGGGHNEQYF TGTGCCAGCAGCTTATCAGGGGGTGGCCACAATGAGCAGTACTTC TRBJ2-5 TRBD1 few TRBV7-2
CASSMGAGPYEQYF TGTGCCAGCAGCATGGGCGCCGGCCCCTACGAGCAGTACTTC TRBJ2-7 - - TRBV7-2
CASSQVDRIYGYTF TGTGCCAGCAGCCAAGTTGACCGGATCTATGGCTACACCTTC TRBJ1-2 - many TRBV14
CASPKARGNEETQFF TGTGCCAGCCCTAAGGCTCGGGGGAACGAGGAGACCCAGTTCTTC TRBJ2-1 - - TRBV12-3/TRBV12-4